The 29 T cell receptor beta chains listed next were all sequenced from one sample in a study of regulatory T cells in long-lasting Graves disease (dated by TCRdb to about 2021). The sample's time point label is to be understood as: newly diagnosed GD, antithyroid drugs for less than 3 months. RNA was extracted from PBMCs in TRIzol for both TCR sequencing and RNA sequencing. Library construction relied on multiplex PCR. The reads were generated on an Illumina HiSeq 4000. TCR beta libraries were built with iRepertoire HTBI primers and Arm-PCR amplification of CDR3 regions. Using fastp at Q25 and MiXCR, TCRdb reprocessed the public reads and kept productive beta chains. Every CDR3 protein is listed once, alongside the most common genes and DNA of its rows. In all, the sample holds about 400,000 distinct CDR3 sequences, and about 16% of those were seen once. 20% to 25% of the sample rests with the top ten.

The data also belong to a second study, concerning T cells in Graves' hyperthyroidism and ophthalmopathy.

The specimen was peripheral blood mononuclear cells (PBMCs), collected at new diagnosis, from a patient treated with antithyroid drugs. The receptors shown here come from a young woman with Graves disease. Donor details come from another sample of the same person, matched by shared clones.

Many counts were recorded for this clonotype. This chain uses TRBV2 with TRBJ1-1; the match to TRBD1 covers 7 bases. This CDR3 spans 15 amino acids. Unmatched junction bases numbered 7, after V lost 5 bases and J lost 1 base. Germline V gives CDR1 SNHLY, CDR2 FYNNEI. The CDR3 DNA is TGTGCCAGCAGTTTGTCCGGGACAGCGAACACTGAAGCTTTCTTT. As protein: CASSLSGTANTEAFF.

The rearrangement joins TRBV9 to TRBJ1-1; TRBD1 is a possible D gene (6 bases). CDR3 length: 15 residues. V was pared by 0 bases and J by 5 bases, with 14 bases between. Germline assignment: CDR1 SGDLS and CDR2 YYNGEE. The CDR3 DNA reads as TGTGCCAGCAGCGTAGCCCCGGGGGCGGTGACTGAAGCTTTCTTT. Protein product: CASSVAPGAVTEAFF.

This clonotype was seen only a few times. This chain uses TRBV6-9 with TRBJ1-5; 9 bases fit TRBD1. Germline lookup yields CDR1 MNHGY and CDR2 SVAAGI. Losses at the gene ends were 3 bases for V and 3 bases for J; bases not matched to a gene: 6. The CDR3 consists of 16 residues. The CDR3 region has the DNA TGTGCCAGCAGTTACCCGACAGGGGGGGTCAATCAGCCCCAGCATTTT. Protein: CASSYPTGGVNQPQHF.

In its sample, this clonotype was seen many times. V and J are TRBV28 and TRBJ2-7; no clear D. CDR3 length equals 13 residues. Trimming took 5 bases from V and 5 from J, leaving 13 bases between them. Germline lookup yields CDR1 MDHEN and CDR2 SYDVKM. Written as DNA, the CDR3 is TGTGCCAGCAGTCAACCTGGTCCTCACGAGCAGTACTTC. Its protein product is CASSQPGPHEQYF.

This clonotype was detected many times. This chain joins TRBV5-1 and TRBJ2-3, with 10 bases fitting TRBD2. The CDR3 consists of 15 residues. The germline CDR1 and CDR2 sequences are SGHRS and YFSETQ. V shed 3 bases and J 4 bases; nucleotides not matched to a gene: 5. The CDR3 nucleotides read TGCGCCAGCAGCTCGGGACTAGCGAGTGCAGATACGCAGTATTTT. Protein sequence: CASSSGLASADTQYF.

In its sample, this clonotype was seen many times. V usage is TRBV29-1 and J usage is TRBJ2-1; 7 bases line up with TRBD2. J lost 7 bases, V lost 6 bases, and 12 bases had no gene match. In germline, CDR1 is SQVTM, CDR2 ANQGSEA. The CDR3 runs to 14 residues. CDR3 bases: TGCAGCGTAGCTGGAGGCGGGAGTGGGAATGAGCAGTTCTTC. Its translation is CSVAGGGSGNEQFF.

This clonotype was found many times. The gene calls are TRBV20-1 and TRBJ2-1; tentatively, D is TRBD1 or TRBD2 (5 bases each). The CDR3 spans 13 residues. Germline lookup yields CDR1 DFQATT and CDR2 SNEGSKA (reference sequence). Trimming removed 1 base at V and 4 bases at J, with 8 bases between. The CDR3 loop is CSARGDHYNEQFF. The CDR3 nucleotides read TGCAGTGCTAGAGGGGACCATTACAATGAGCAGTTCTTC.

V is TRBV5-6 and J is TRBJ2-7; 8 bases agree with TRBD2. The CDR3 runs to 14 residues. The junction had 7 bases not matched to a gene; V was cut back by 5 bases and J by 3 bases. Germline V CDR1 and CDR2: SGHDT, YYEEEE. CDR3 amino acids: CASSSRTSFYEQYF. The DNA of the CDR3 is TGTGCCAGCAGTTCTCGGACTAGCTTCTACGAGCAGTACTTC. Looking up the rest from reference TRBV5-6 and TRBJ2-7 gives the full variable domain: DAGVTQSPTHLIKTRGQQVTLRCSPKSGHDTVSWYQQALGQGPQFIFQYYEEEERQRGNFPDRFSGHQFPNYSSELNVNALLLGDSALYLCASSSRTSFYEQYFGPGTRLTVT.

This clonotype came up many times. V is TRBV28 and J is TRBJ2-3, with 11 bases lining up with TRBD2. CDR1 and CDR2 from the germline V gene are MDHEN and SYDVKM. This CDR3 is built from 16 residues. The junction had 4 bases not matched to a gene; V was cut back by 1 base and J by 4 bases. In DNA form, the CDR3 reads TGTGCCAGCAGTTTATTTAGCGGGGGGGCCGCAGATACGCAGTATTTT. Protein sequence: CASSLFSGGAADTQYF.

This clonotype was seen ten or more times. V usage is TRBV2 and J usage is TRBJ1-1, with 7 bases that match TRBD1. The CDR3 has 14 residues. V dropped 6 bases and J dropped 3; count of bases not matched to a gene: 7. Germline loops: CDR1 SNHLY, CDR2 FYNNEI. CDR3 coding DNA: TGTGCCAGCAGCGGGGGACAGATCTACACTGAAGCTTTCTTT. It specifies CASSGGQIYTEAFF.

The chain uses TRBV4-1 and TRBJ1-1, with D maybe TRBD1 (5 bases). The CDR3 is 14 amino acids. V dropped 5 bases and J dropped 5 bases, with 15 bases sitting between them. Looked up from germline, CDR1 is MGHRA and CDR2 is YSYEKL. CDR3 sequence reads: CASSDPAWGTEAFF. CDR3 DNA: TGCGCCAGCAGCGATCCCGCATGGGGGACTGAAGCTTTCTTT.

This clonotype was seen ten or more times. The chain has TRBV5-1 and TRBJ2-1; weak D call: TRBD2 (6 bases). The CDR3 is made up of 17 amino acids. Per the germline V gene, CDR1 is SGHRS and CDR2 is YFSETQ. Trimming pared 4 bases from V and 0 bases from J, leaving 17 bases between. The CDR3 protein is CASSRDSTTSSYNEQFF. The CDR3 DNA follows: TGCGCCAGCAGCCGGGACTCCACGACAAGCTCCTACAATGAGCAGTTCTTC.

This clonotype was seen many times. The chain uses TRBV20-1 and TRBJ2-5; TRBD2 agrees at 9 bases. CDR1 and CDR2 from the germline V gene are DFQATT and SNEGSKA (reference sequence). The trim removed 1 base at V and 4 bases at J, leaving 4 bases unmatched. This CDR3 has 14 amino acids. The CDR3 loop reads CSARVGTSIETQYF. The CDR3 DNA follows: TGCAGTGCTAGAGTGGGGACTAGCATAGAGACCCAGTACTTC.

To note about this clonotype: A single base separates this from a much larger clone, so it may be a read error. The limits of the CDR3 on the DNA are not certain, so only TCRdb's listed CDR3 is given. The chain employs TRBV5-1 and TRBJ1-1; the D call TRBD1 from the table was never checked on the DNA. Looked up from germline, CDR1 is SGHRS and CDR2 is YFSETQ. The CDR3 is made up of 15 amino acids, end residues included. CDR3 sequence reads: CASSWASGAMAEALF.

This clonotype was picked up a small number of times. In DNA, the CDR3 is TGCAGTGCTAGGAGAGCGGGAGGGCCAGATACGCAGTATTTT. This codes for CSARRAGGPDTQYF. The genes are TRBV20-1 and TRBJ2-3; 10 positions match TRBD2. The germline CDR1 and CDR2 sequences are DFQATT and SNEGSKA (reference sequence). J lost 4 bases, V lost 3 bases, and 4 bases had no gene match. The CDR3 has 14 residues.

This clonotype was picked up many times. This chain connects TRBV7-3 to TRBJ2-3; tentative D call: TRBD2 (6 bases). Germline values: CDR1 SGHTA, CDR2 FQGTGA. Trimming left V 8 bases short and J 2 bases short, with 14 bases between. The CDR3 sequence is 14 residues long. The CDR3 nucleotides are TGTGCCAGCGGGGAGACTAGTGCCACAGATACGCAGTATTTT. Translated, it gives CASGETSATDTQYF.

In its sample, this clonotype was seen many times. V gene TRBV12-3 or TRBV12-4 combines with J gene TRBJ2-3; no reliable D call. The CDR3 extends over 13 amino acids. Deletions cut 4 bases from V and 6 bases from J, with 11 bases between. CDR3 in DNA: TGTGCCAGCAGTTCATCTCCGGGCGATACGCAGTATTTT. Translating gives CASSSSPGDTQYF.

This clonotype was seen a few times. Germline is not matched at one junction end, which may reflect a read error. The chain carries TRBV28 and TRBJ2-5; 7 bases map to TRBD2. Germline V CDR1 and CDR2: MDHEN, SYDVKM. The CDR3 length is 15 residues. The CDR3, as DNA: TGTGCCAGCAGTTTTTTTCGGGGGGAGTACAATGAGCAGTCCTTC. Encoded protein: CASSFFRGEYNEQSF. Supplemented by reference TRBV28 and TRBJ2-5, the full variable domain reads DVKVTQSSRYLVKRTGEKVFLECVQDMDHENMFWYRQDPGLGLRLIYFSYDVKMKEKGDIPEGYSVSREKKERFSLILESASTNQTSMYLCASSFFRGEYNEQSFGPGTRLLVL.

This clonotype has just a few counts. This chain connects TRBV19 to TRBJ1-5; D unclear. Trimming pared 3 bases from V and 7 bases from J, leaving 13 bases between. CDR3 size: 14 residues. Germline V gene sequence: CDR1 LNHDA, CDR2 SQIVND (reference sequence). CDR3 sequence (DNA): TGTGCCAGTAGTATGCTTCTGGGCTTCCAGCCCCAGCATTTT. It translates to CASSMLLGFQPQHF.

At least ten counts were recorded for this clonotype. In DNA, the CDR3 is TGTGCCAGCAGTGTGGTCGGGGGACTGAACACTGAAGCTTTCTTT. It translates to CASSVVGGLNTEAFF. The chain is built from TRBV2 and TRBJ1-1; maybe TRBD1 (5 bases). The V end lost 4 bases, the J end lost 0 bases, and 12 bases lay between the germline ends. Germline V CDR1 and CDR2: SNHLY, FYNNEI. The CDR3 is made up of 15 amino acids.

The chain uses TRBV2 and TRBJ1-2; TRBD1 matches 10 bases. The CDR3 contains 17 residues. V lost 7 bases, J lost 2 bases, and 13 bases stayed unmatched. The V gene's germline CDR1 is SNHLY and CDR2 FYNNEI. The CDR3 coding sequence is TGTGCCAGCACCCAATACCCGGGGACAGGGGAAAACTATGGCTACACCTTC. This gives the protein CASTQYPGTGENYGYTF.

This clonotype came up many times. The chain couples TRBV27 to TRBJ1-1; D possibly corresponds to TRBD1 (5 bases). This CDR3 spans 12 amino acids. CDR1 and CDR2 (germline): MNHEY, SMNVEV (reference sequence). The V gene lost 6 bases and the J gene lost 6 bases, with 11 bases spanning the gap. This CDR3 is CASRAGTSEAFF. In DNA, the CDR3 is TGTGCCAGCAGGGCCGGGACCTCTGAAGCTTTCTTT.

This clonotype was detected ten times or more. This chain uses TRBV2 with TRBJ1-4; D is unresolved. V shed 6 bases and J shed 5 bases, with 7 bases lying between them. There are 12 residues in the CDR3. CDR1 SNHLY and CDR2 FYNNEI come from the germline V gene. As DNA, the CDR3 is TGTGCCAGCAGGGCCGACAATGAAAAACTGTTTTTT. Its protein product is CASRADNEKLFF. The full variable domain, in which reference TRBV2 and TRBJ1-4 provide the parts outside the CDR3, is EPEVTQTPSHQVTQMGQEVILRCVPISNHLYFYWYRQILGQKVEFLVSFYNNEISEKSEIFDDQFSVERPDGSNFTLKIRSTKLEDSAMYFCASRADNEKLFFGSGTQLSVL.

The chain uses TRBV18 and TRBJ1-5; 8 bases align to TRBD1. V lost 1 base to trimming and J lost 6 bases; unmatched junction nucleotides: 14. The CDR3 is made up of 18 amino acids. The germline V gene has CDR1 KGHSH and CDR2 LQKENI. CDR3 region: CASSPRAGQVRQGQPQHF. The CDR3, as DNA: TGTGCCAGCTCACCACGCGCGGGACAGGTTCGTCAGGGTCAGCCCCAGCATTTT.

The J gene is TRBJ2-7, the V gene TRBV5-1, with 8 bases that match TRBD1. The germline CDR1 and CDR2 sequences are SGHRS and YFSETQ. The CDR3 consists of 14 residues. V lost 4 bases to trimming and J lost 2 bases; unmatched junction nucleotides: 5. DNA for the CDR3: TGCGCCAGCAGCGATGGGACAGGAACCTACGAGCAGTACTTC. It encodes CASSDGTGTYEQYF.

This clonotype has a count of ten or more. The V gene is TRBV27, the J gene TRBJ2-3, with a tentative D call TRBD2 (5 bases). Per the germline V gene, CDR1 is MNHEY and CDR2 is SMNVEV (reference sequence). Trimming removed 0 bases at V and 4 bases at J, with 11 bases between. This CDR3 has 15 residues. CDR3 sequence: CASSLSLGGPDTQYF. The CDR3 nucleotides read TGTGCCAGCAGTTTATCGTTAGGAGGTCCAGATACGCAGTATTTT.

This rearrangement joins TRBV27 to TRBJ1-5; D gene ambiguous. The V gene lost 2 bases and the J gene lost 6 bases, with 11 bases spanning the gap. This CDR3 region has 14 residues. The germline CDR1 and CDR2 sequences are MNHEY and SMNVEV (reference sequence). The DNA of the CDR3 is TGTGCCAGCAGTTTAGTAGGGAATCGTCAGCCCCAGCATTTT. Encoded protein: CASSLVGNRQPQHF.

There are a few counts of this clonotype. The V gene is TRBV6-1, the J gene TRBJ1-5, with D perhaps matching TRBD1 (6 bases). Germline V lookup: CDR1 MNHNS, CDR2 SASEGT. The CDR3 loop spans 14 amino acids. Trimming shortened V by 6 bases and J by 4 bases, and 13 bases separated the two germline ends. CDR3 nucleotides: TGTGCCAGCAGAGACAGGTACCCAAATCAGCCCCAGCATTTT. Amino acids: CASRDRYPNQPQHF.

Ten or more counts support this clonotype. The chain is built from TRBV10-3 and TRBJ2-5; possible D gene TRBD1, 7 bases. Per germline, CDR1 ENHRY and CDR2 SYGVKD. CDR3 length equals 11 residues. Trimming cost V 10 bases and J 3 bases, with 9 bases left between them. CDR3 sequence (DNA): TGTGCCACCAGGGGGGAAGAGACCCAGTACTTC. It is translated as CATRGEETQYF.